This note documents a single T cell receptor beta chain sequence. This sample is drawn from a study of T cells after yellow fever vaccination. The CDR3 covers 15 residues. Trimming pared 8 bases from V and 1 base from J, leaving 20 bases between. Germline V gene lookup returns CDR1 SQVTM and CDR2 ANQGSEA. One entry per CDR3 protein results from TCRdb running MiXCR on the 5' RACE reads. Of some 320,000 distinct CDR3 sequences in the sample, roughly 8.7% were seen once. This clonotype was sampled from a man aged 18 to 30 who received the YFV17D yellow fever vaccine. The chain has TRBV29-1 and TRBJ2-5, with D tentatively TRBD1 or TRBD2 (5 bases each). The material sequenced was PBMCs, taken on the day of the first yellow fever vaccination. CDR3 protein: CSSTGTPESQETQYF. CDR3 nucleotides: TGCAGCAGCACCGGGACCCCTGAATCCCAAGAGACCCAGTACTTC.